This T cell receptor beta chain was sequenced during a study of T-cell memory formation after mild COVID-19. Study-wide findings and caveats: There were some responding clones in pre-infection memory, which suggested that cross-reactive memory had joined. Clonal second-wave expansions that peaked on day 37 had unconfirmed SARS-CoV-2 specificity. Clones contracting across day 15 to 85 had a balanced CD4/CD8 profile; later expanding clones leaned CD4+.

Turning to this clonotype: The antigen is not known.

This CDR3 is 14 amino acids long. With 0 bases removed from V and 4 bases from J, the gap between germline ends came to 10 bases. Germline V gene lookup returns CDR1 DFQATT and CDR2 SNEGSKA (reference sequence). Constant-segment primers were used for 5'RACE, and the resulting TCR alpha and TCR beta cDNA libraries carried sample barcodes and UMIs. TCRdb independently ran MiXCR on the 5' RACE reads; one entry per CDR3 protein. Of approximately 42,000 distinct CDR3 sequences in the sample, roughly 7% were seen once. This receptor was obtained from an adult who had mild COVID-19 (a few samples of this study predate the infection). Cell type and time point are not known. Material: PBMCs or a T cell subset sorted from them (not recorded which). The chain uses TRBV20-1 and TRBJ2-4; the D gene is possibly TRBD1 (6 bases). In DNA, the CDR3 is TGCAGTGCTAGAGATACAGGGACAAAAAACATTCAGTACTTC. It is translated as CSARDTGTKNIQYF.